The rows below give T cell receptor beta chains drawn from one sample of a study of T-cell reconstitution after alpha-beta-depleted transplantation in children. TCRdb re-called the PCR reads through MiXCR, storing one row per CDR3 protein. This repertoire shows over 200,000 distinct CDR3 sequences, 8% to 9.5% found once; its top ten account for around 6%. The material was PBMCs from the stem cell graft donor, obtained from the stem cell graft. These receptors were obtained from a human donor who donated a stem cell graft to a child with acute lymphoblastic leukemia. Each CDR3 is given with its conserved first and last residue. A D gene is named only where the DNA matches it firmly. Size values are once, few and many counts, or a class for expanded clones, and some rows have none.

CDR3 protein	CDR3 DNA	D gene	clone size	V gene	J gene
CASSLSWGNTEAFF	TGCGCCAGCAGCTTGTCCTGGGGGAACACTGAAGCTTTCTTT	.	.	TRBV5-1	TRBJ1-1
CASRTGTGNEKLFF	TGTGCCAGCAGGACCGGGACAGGGAATGAAAAACTGTTTTTT	TRBD1	.	TRBV7-2	TRBJ1-4
CASSPQGYTQYF	TGTGCCAGCAGCCCCCAGGGGTATACGCAGTATTTT	.	.	TRBV12-3/TRBV12-4	TRBJ2-3
CASRSGQEPGYTF	TGCGCCAGCAGATCCGGACAGGAACCTGGCTACACCTTC	TRBD1	.	TRBV5-1	TRBJ1-2
CASSLGGIPARGETQYF	TGCGCCAGCAGCTTGGGGGGTATTCCAGCCCGAGGAGAAACGCAGTATTTT	.	few	TRBV5-1	TRBJ2-3
CAIRPFSGNTDTQYF	TGTGCCATCAGACCCTTTAGCGGGAACACAGATACGCAGTATTTT	TRBD2	many	TRBV10-3	TRBJ2-3
CATSPEVGSNYGYTF	TGTGCCACCAGCCCAGAAGTGGGAAGTAACTATGGCTACACCTTC	.	many	TRBV15	TRBJ1-2
CASSPQGAGNTIYF	TGTGCCAGCAGCCCACAGGGAGCTGGAAACACCATATATTTT	.	many	TRBV7-2	TRBJ1-3
CASRIPRQGINEQYF	TGTGCCAGCAGGATCCCCCGACAGGGGATAAACGAGCAGTACTTC	TRBD1	.	TRBV12-3/TRBV12-4	TRBJ2-7
CASSPGTGRLNEQFF	TGCGCCAGCAGCCCCGGGACAGGGCGGTTGAATGAGCAGTTCTTC	TRBD1	few	TRBV4-3	TRBJ2-1
CSARDGGGAREQFF	TGCAGTGCTAGAGATGGCGGGGGGGCCCGTGAGCAGTTCTTC	TRBD2	many	TRBV20-1	TRBJ2-1
CASSLAGTSSEQFF	TGTGCCAGCAGTTTAGCGGGGACATCGAGTGAGCAGTTCTTC	.	few	TRBV12-3/TRBV12-4	TRBJ2-1
CASSQESGSNQPQHF	TGTGCCAGCAGCCAAGAAAGCGGAAGCAATCAGCCCCAGCATTTT	.	few	TRBV4-2	TRBJ1-5
CASSLGGGRGDTEAFF	TGTGCCAGCAGCTTAGGGGGAGGCAGGGGGGACACTGAAGCTTTCTTT	TRBD1	.	TRBV7-6	TRBJ1-1
CASSPTPTAAQYF	TGTGCCAGCTCACCGACACCTACGGCGGCCCAGTACTTC	.	.	TRBV18	TRBJ2-5
CASRPRTGTGTPTNEKLFF	TGCGCCAGCAGACCAAGAACCGGGACAGGCACACCAACTAATGAAAAACTGTTTTTT	TRBD1	few	TRBV4-3	TRBJ1-4
CASSMEGIGGYNEQFF	TGTGCCAGTAGTATGGAGGGTATTGGGGGCTACAATGAGCAGTTCTTC	.	few	TRBV19	TRBJ2-1
CASSLEGQSYNEQFF	TGTGCCAGCAGCCTGGAAGGACAGTCCTACAATGAGCAGTTCTTC	.	.	TRBV7-2	TRBJ2-1
CASSLAGADGNTIYF	TGCGCCAGCAGCTTGGCGGGGGCAGACGGAAACACCATATATTTT	.	many	TRBV5-1	TRBJ1-3
CASRGTGNTEAFF	TGTGCCAGCAGGGGGACAGGGAACACTGAAGCTTTCTTT	TRBD1	many	TRBV6-5	TRBJ1-1
CASGQGRDQPQHF	TGTGCCAGCGGACAGGGGAGGGATCAGCCCCAGCATTTT	TRBD1	many	TRBV18	TRBJ1-5
CSARVSGTDTQYF	TGCAGTGCTAGGGTTAGCGGCACAGATACGCAGTATTTT	.	many	TRBV20-1	TRBJ2-3
CASSRDISYNEQFF	TGCGCCAGCAGCCGGGACATCTCCTACAATGAGCAGTTCTTC	.	many	TRBV5-1	TRBJ2-1
CASSFEGGPQETQYF	TGTGCCAGCAGCTTTGAGGGGGGCCCTCAGGAGACCCAGTACTTC	.	few	TRBV5-5	TRBJ2-5
CASSYSTWGGEAGELFF	TGTGCCAGCAGTTACTCGACCTGGGGGGGCGAGGCCGGGGAGCTGTTTTTT	.	few	TRBV6-5	TRBJ2-2
CASRPDRGAYNEQFF	TGTGCCAGCAGACCCGACAGGGGTGCCTACAATGAGCAGTTCTTC	TRBD1	many	TRBV2	TRBJ2-1
CSVEVNGYTF	TGCAGCGTTGAGGTGAATGGCTACACCTTC	.	few	TRBV29-1	TRBJ1-2
CSVEGAGGWDTQYF	TGCAGCGTTGAAGGAGCGGGGGGATGGGATACGCAGTATTTT	TRBD2	few	TRBV29-1	TRBJ2-3
CASSPGTLRNTEAFF	TGCGCCAGCAGCCCGGGGACACTTCGGAACACTGAAGCTTTCTTT	.	.	TRBV4-3	TRBJ1-1
CASSYSTSGGNRPNIQYF	TGTGCCAGCAGTTACTCGACTAGCGGGGGGAACCGACCTAACATTCAGTACTTC	TRBD2	many	TRBV6-5	TRBJ2-4
CASSKGGSLGTEAFF	TGCGCCAGCAGCAAGGGGGGTTCTCTGGGCACTGAAGCTTTCTTT	.	many	TRBV5-1	TRBJ1-1
CASILPRLNYGYTF	TGTGCCAGCATCTTACCGCGACTTAACTATGGCTACACCTTC	.	few	TRBV6-1	TRBJ1-2
CASSSQGLDTEAFF	TGCGCCAGCAGCTCACAGGGGTTGGACACTGAAGCTTTCTTT	TRBD1	few	TRBV5-1	TRBJ1-1
CASSSWGSSYEQYF	TGTGCCAGCAGTTCTTGGGGGAGCTCCTACGAGCAGTACTTC	.	.	TRBV6-5	TRBJ2-7
CASSLDGTGEYNEQFF	TGCGCCAGCAGCTTGGACGGGACAGGGGAATACAATGAGCAGTTCTTC	TRBD1	.	TRBV5-1	TRBJ2-1
CASSYQGQIYGYTF	TGTGCCAGCAGTTATCAGGGACAGATCTATGGCTACACCTTC	TRBD1	few	TRBV6-5	TRBJ1-2
CASSLAATGNTEAFF	TGTGCCAGCAGCTTGGCCGCCACAGGGAACACTGAAGCTTTCTTT	.	many	TRBV5-8	TRBJ1-1
CASSPRGSLGTEAFF	TGTGCCAGCAGCCCTAGGGGCAGCCTGGGGACTGAAGCTTTCTTT	.	.	TRBV3-1	TRBJ1-1
CASSRSGGRETQYF	TGTGCCAGCAGCCGGTCAGGGGGACGAGAGACCCAGTACTTC	TRBD1	few	TRBV3-1	TRBJ2-5
CSARESRGNIQYF	TGCAGTGCTAGAGAGTCCAGGGGCAACATTCAGTACTTC	.	.	TRBV20-1	TRBJ2-4
CATSAGQGTEAFF	TGTGCCACCAGCGCTGGACAGGGCACTGAAGCTTTCTTT	TRBD1	few	TRBV24-1	TRBJ1-1
CASSPTWDSGETQYF	TGTGCCAGCTCCCCTACCTGGGACAGTGGGGAGACCCAGTACTTC	TRBD1	few	TRBV18	TRBJ2-5
CASSQPAPRGYGQPQHF	TGTGCCAGCAGCCAACCAGCACCGCGGGGTTATGGACAGCCCCAGCATTTT	.	.	TRBV14	TRBJ1-5
CASSQVSADTQYF	TGCGCCAGCAGCCAAGTTTCGGCAGATACGCAGTATTTT	.	many	TRBV4-3	TRBJ2-3
CASRGLAGETSTDTQYF	TGTGCCAGCAGGGGACTAGCGGGGGAGACTAGCACAGATACGCAGTATTTT	TRBD2	many	TRBV12-3/TRBV12-4	TRBJ2-3
CATSTYREANYGYTF	TGTGCCACCAGCACGTACAGGGAAGCTAACTATGGCTACACCTTC	.	.	TRBV15	TRBJ1-2
CASSSRLTGQGISYEQYF	TGTGCCAGCAGCTCTCGGCTAACGGGACAGGGGATCTCCTACGAGCAGTACTTC	TRBD1	few	TRBV11-1	TRBJ2-7
CASSLSVAGGPYEQYF	TGCGCCAGCAGCTTGAGCGTCGCGGGGGGGCCGTACGAGCAGTACTTC	TRBD2	.	TRBV5-1	TRBJ2-7
CASVTSSADTQYF	TGCGCCAGCGTCACTAGCTCCGCCGATACGCAGTATTTT	.	few	TRBV10-2	TRBJ2-3